A selection of T cell receptor beta chains follows, all from one sample in a study of shared clonotypes between healthy human individuals. The method was immunoSEQ multiplex PCR; TCRdb's version includes in-frame clones alone and lacks a portion of them. The data hold 980,000 or so clones, with 76% observed a single time. The specimen sequenced was memory CD4+ T cells sorted from blood. Receptors originate from a man younger than 35 in good health. CDR3s include the opening cysteine and the closing phenylalanine or tryptophan. A D gene is named only where the DNA matches it firmly.

v_call,d_call,cdr3_aa
TRBV30,TRBD2,CAWRTSGRYEQYF
TRBV7-9,-,CASSFRGSSYNEQFF
TRBV7-2,TRBD2,CASRDGLAYEQYF
TRBV10-2,-,CASSGGAATPYTQYF
TRBV29-1,-,CSAGNTEAFF
TRBV19,-,CASSPSKDTYNSPLHF
TRBV7-9,TRBD2,CASSYQLAGGNTGELFF
TRBV6-1,TRBD1,CASRTQGRTFF
TRBV5-6,-,CASRQGNEQFF
TRBV7-2,-,CASSFYGVKLFF
TRBV11-2,-,CASSLGMGGTEAFF
TRBV2,-,CASSKDTSYEQYF
TRBV19,-,CASSANMGGRNEQFF
TRBV14,TRBD1,CASSQGLNRGIGGYTF
TRBV7-9,-,CASSPAREGGYTF
TRBV10-3,-,CAIRGALGNQPQHF
TRBV2,TRBD1,CASSEQTGTGTF
TRBV10-3,-,CAITRSPSYEQYF
TRBV11-2,TRBD2,CASSFSGRRSTDTQYF
TRBV5-1,TRBD2,CASRPLSSGLWDEQYF
TRBV2,TRBD1,CASSERGTGREETQYF
TRBV5-1,TRBD1,CASSWTDRDSLNTGELFF
TRBV10-1,-,CASSERQGGGYTF
TRBV5-1,TRBD2,CASSLLAGGHNEQFF
TRBV5-6,TRBD2,CASSSDGGRNTDTQYF
TRBV10-2,-,CASRDTQYNEQFF
TRBV6-1,-,CASSEALVYGYTF